The TCR beta chain described here comes from a study of molecular identifiers for immune sequencing clone quantification (dated by TCRdb to 2016 to 2019). At the level of the whole study: For a replicate experiment, RNA from around 20,000 or 99,000 naive CD8 T cells was divided into five aliquots, of which four were sequenced. This methods study benchmarked molecular-identifier clustering-based TCR repertoire sequencing (MIDCIRS) and TCR RNA copy counting, using CD8 T cells to do so.

Including cysteine and phenylalanine, the CDR3 has 12 amino acids. Of the read, only the CDR3 DNA is kept; its 36 bases are in frame from base 1. V and J lose 4 bases and 10 bases, and a span of 11 bases separates them. The germline V gene (reference sequence) sets CDR1 to SEHNR and CDR2 to FQNEAQ. Libraries of naive CD8 T cells were generated from about 19,000 to 1,100,000 sorted cells, with 10%, 30% or 50% of the purified RNA used. On a BD FACSAria II, naive CD8 T cells were FACS-sorted as CD8+CD4-CCR7+CD45RA+ and collected into RLT Plus buffer. Detection sensitivity was tested by spiking Jurkat RNA equal to ten TCR copies' worth into samples containing 20,000-1,000,000 naive CD8 T cells. CD8 T cells were enriched with RosetteSep CD8+ T Cell Enrichment Cocktail and Ficoll-Paque, followed by ACK red cell lysis. This clonotype was found a few times. What this receptor recognizes is not known. No base-level quality is on record; no much larger clone is a single base apart.

Library creation used PCR. The run used an Illumina HiSeq 4000. Preparation of bulk TCR libraries followed a previously described approach, with the TCR primers listed in Table S5. The Qiagen AllPrep DNA/RNA kit was used to purify total RNA. Before analysis, reads from multiple sequencing runs of one library were combined. Per the source publication's procedure: Reads were retained only if the reads had an exact TCR constant sequence, and the retained reads were trimmed to 150 nt and grouped according to their 12-nt molecular barcodes. Reads inside each barcode group were sub-clustered using a 15% Levenshtein threshold, and a quality-weighted consensus sequence was constructed for each RNA molecule. Non-functional sequences were excluded, and lower-count sequences lying one edit away from another sequence were also excluded. Based on a fit of two negative binomial distributions, barcode sub-clusters having less than 20% of the maximum read count were discarded. The public reads were run again by TCRdb, first through fastp at Q25 and then through MiXCR, and only productive beta chains were kept. Every CDR3 protein is listed once, alongside the most common genes and DNA of its rows. TCRdb assigned the V and J calls; the authors' analysis was not used. A total of under 650,000 distinct CDR3 sequences appear in this sample, about 20% of them only once. Clones ranked in the top ten supply 0.85% to 0.9% of the sample.

Overall study results and their limits: Identical TCR molecules sharing a barcode could cause highly expanded clone sizes to be underestimated. Spiked-in Jurkat TCR RNA (roughly 10 copies' worth), which is not part of the donor repertoire, was contained in the naive libraries. In CMV-specific effector cells, clones with more than 20 RNA copies accounted for over 97% of molecules, whereas in naive cells such clones accounted for under 1%. When barcode sub-clustering was not used, chimeric consensus sequences inflated TCR diversity, with chimeras reaching as high as 47%. Modeling gave around 3.3 recovered TCR RNA copies per cell versus about 10 by digital PCR, implying around 31% capture efficiency. Spiked-in Jurkat TCR RNA equivalent to a single cell was reported to be detectable even among over 800,000 naive CD8 T cells.

The receptor comes from a human donor in good health. Some libraries in this study had Jurkat cell RNA spiked in. Recombination joined TRBV7-9 with TRBJ2-1; possibly the D gene is TRBD2, per 5 matching bases. The sample was naive CD8+ T cells from blood, with Jurkat cell RNA spiked in. The cell subset or site label corresponds to: FACS-sorted CD8+CD4-CCR7+CD45RA+ naive T cells. In nucleotides, the sequence is TGTGCCAGCAGCTCTATGTGGAGGGAGCAGTTCTTC. Translated, this gives CASSSMWREQFF.